The sequence of this T cell receptor (beta chain) was determined in a study of T-cell reconstitution after alpha-beta-depleted transplantation in children. This clonotype was detected many times. Its cognate antigen is unknown. The CDR3 is 14 amino acids. V shed 3 bases and J shed 3 bases, with 13 bases lying between them. From germline, CDR1 is DFQATT and CDR2 SNEGSKA (reference sequence). Findings and limits, study-wide: It was reported that alpha-beta T cells came from several hundred expanded graft clones (about two months after transplant). By one year post-transplant, T-cell counts and diversity largely arose from T cells that were newly produced. Elevated TCRbeta diversity at day 60 was traced, in some patients, to surviving recipient T cells and thymic progenitors.

Preparation of the TCRbeta library used unique molecular identifiers. TCRdb ran MiXCR on the PCR reads and lists one entry per CDR3 protein. The table lists over 85,000 distinct CDR3 sequences, around 5.9% of them singletons. The rearrangement joins TRBV20-1 to TRBJ2-3; D is possibly TRBD1 or TRBD2 (5 bases each). This TCR came from a female patient between 2 and 15 years old who had a stem cell transplant for Fanconi anemia, so the T cells may come from the graft donor. This specimen consisted of PBMCs, mostly from graft donor cells, obtained 60 days after TCRalphabeta/CD19-depleted stem cell transplant. Written as DNA, the CDR3 is TGCAGTGCTAGCGGGACGGCTTTTACAGATACGCAGTATTTT. Protein product: CSASGTAFTDTQYF.